These 26 T cell receptor beta chains were all obtained from the same sample, sequenced in a study of T cell responses to AZD1222 COVID-19 vaccine. The protocol was immunoSEQ multiplex PCR, while the TCRdb copy is restricted to in-frame clones and leaves out a portion. The sample consists of about 130,000 clones, 92% of them appearing once. The sequencing here drew on peripheral blood, taken 28 days after the second AZD1222 dose. Receptors originate from an adult who received the AZD1222 COVID-19 vaccine.

The chain employs TRBV4-3 and TRBJ2-1, with TRBD2 matching over 9 bases. V shed 1 base and J 5 bases; nucleotides not matched to a gene: 9. Germline assignment: CDR1 LGHNA and CDR2 YSLEER. CDR3 length equals 17 residues. The DNA of the CDR3 is TGCGCCAGCAGCCAAGTCTTCGGAGCTAGCGGGAACAATGAGCAGTTCTTC. As protein: CASSQVFGASGNNEQFF.

The rearrangement joins TRBV5-1 to TRBJ2-3, with TRBD2 identical over 12 bases. Looked up from germline, CDR1 is SGHRS and CDR2 is YFSETQ. The V gene end was trimmed by 4 bases and the J gene end by 0 bases; junction bases not matched to a gene: 3. The CDR3 contains 16 residues. CDR3 loop: CASSPGTSGSTDTQYF. CDR3 sequence (DNA): TGCGCCAGCAGCCCGGGGACTAGCGGGAGCACAGATACGCAGTATTTT.

The chain recombines TRBV6-5 with TRBJ1-4; maybe TRBD1 (5 bases). V was clipped by 6 bases and J by 8 bases, with 13 bases between them. CDR1 and CDR2 from the germline V gene are MNHEY and SVGAGI. This CDR3 spans 13 amino acids. The CDR3 sequence: CASRRSPGEKLFF. The CDR3 region has the DNA TGTGCCAGCAGACGGAGCCCAGGGGAAAAACTGTTTTTT.

The chain couples TRBV10-3 to TRBJ1-6; 7 positions agree with TRBD1. Germline V gene data show CDR1 as ENHRY and CDR2 as SYGVKD. This CDR3 region has 14 residues. V lost 7 bases and J lost 6; bases outside the gene matches: 6. As DNA, the CDR3 is TGTGCCATCACCGAGGGACAGACTAATTCACCCCTCCACTTT. Protein sequence: CAITEGQTNSPLHF.

This chain uses TRBV11-2 with TRBJ2-3; 7 bases align to TRBD2. CDR1 is SGHAT, CDR2 FQNNGV, per germline. Trimming at V came to 6 bases and at J to 0 bases, leaving 12 bases not matched to a gene. This CDR3 is built from 17 residues. In nucleotides, the CDR3 is TGTGCCAGCAGACTACTGCGGGGACTAACTAGCACAGATACGCAGTATTTT. This encodes CASRLLRGLTSTDTQYF.

V and J are TRBV18 and TRBJ2-1; D perhaps matches TRBD1 (6 bases). The CDR3 totals 14 residues. V was pared by 3 bases and J by 4 bases, with 10 bases between. Germline CDR1 KGHSH, CDR2 LQKENI. The CDR3 DNA reads TGTGCCAGCTCACCCGGACAGTTATACAATGAGCAGTTCTTC. It is translated as CASSPGQLYNEQFF.

This sequence joins TRBV6-5 and TRBJ1-1, with D possibly matching TRBD1 (6 bases). The germline V and J ends were trimmed by 6 bases and 9 bases, with 14 bases remaining between them. Germline V gene lookup returns CDR1 MNHEY and CDR2 SVGAGI. The CDR3 contains 12 residues. CDR3 loop: CASSRDTQKAFF. In nucleotides, the CDR3 is TGTGCCAGCAGCCGGGACACTCAAAAAGCTTTCTTT.

The chain couples TRBV28 to TRBJ1-3, with a weak D call TRBD1 (5 bases). V was pared by 3 bases and J by 4 bases, with 13 bases between. From germline, CDR1 is MDHEN and CDR2 SYDVKM. The CDR3 spans 15 residues. CDR3 amino acids: CASSLRGAKGNTIYF. CDR3 sequence (DNA): TGTGCCAGCAGTTTGCGCGGGGCGAAGGGAAACACCATATATTTT. The whole variable domain, remainder taken from reference TRBV28 and TRBJ1-3, is DVKVTQSSRYLVKRTGEKVFLECVQDMDHENMFWYRQDPGLGLRLIYFSYDVKMKEKGDIPEGYSVSREKKERFSLILESASTNQTSMYLCASSLRGAKGNTIYFGEGSWLTVV.

This chain connects TRBV10-3 to TRBJ2-3; D remains ambiguous. The CDR3 runs 11 residues. V lost 9 bases and J lost 4, with 8 bases in between. Germline V gene lookup returns CDR1 ENHRY and CDR2 SYGVKD. The CDR3 nucleotides are TGTGCCATTTCCAACCCAGATACGCAGTATTTT. Protein product: CAISNPDTQYF.

The CDR3 region is CASSFGLAKNTGELFF. In DNA, the CDR3 is TGTGCCAGCAGCTTCGGTCTAGCGAAAAACACCGGGGAGCTGTTTTTT. The V gene is TRBV7-2, the J gene TRBJ2-2, with D maybe TRBD2 (6 bases). Trimming took 3 bases from V and 2 from J, leaving 13 bases between them. This CDR3 comprises 16 residues. Germline CDR1 and CDR2: SGHTA and FQGNSA.

The V call is TRBV5-6, the J call TRBJ1-2; D unresolved. Between the trimmed V and J ends, which lost 0 bases and 2 bases, there was a span of 14 bases. CDR1 is SGHDT and CDR2 is YYEEEE in the germline V gene. The CDR3 has 16 amino acids. This chain's CDR3 is CASSLEAARRNYGYTF. CDR3 DNA sequence: TGTGCCAGCAGCTTGGAGGCAGCCAGGAGGAACTATGGCTACACCTTC.

The V gene is TRBV19, the J gene TRBJ1-1; no clear D. This CDR3 is built from 12 residues. The ends were cut back, 3 bases at V and 8 bases at J, with 10 bases in the middle. CDR1 is LNHDA, CDR2 SQIVND, per germline (reference sequence). CDR3 sequence reads: CASSIWEREAFF. For the CDR3, the DNA is TGTGCCAGTAGTATCTGGGAACGGGAAGCTTTCTTT.

The chain employs TRBV7-2 and TRBJ2-7; weak D call: TRBD2 (5 bases). V lost 0 bases and J lost 3, with 6 bases in between. Germline CDR1 is SGHTA and CDR2 is FQGNSA. This CDR3 is 13 amino acids long. The CDR3 reads CASSLATSYEQYF. The CDR3 DNA reads as TGTGCCAGCAGCTTAGCCACTAGCTACGAGCAGTACTTC. Complete variable domain (other parts from reference TRBV7-2 and TRBJ2-7): GAGVSQSPSNKVTEKGKDVELRCDPISGHTALYWYRQSLGQGLEFLIYFQGNSAPDKSGLPSDRFSAERTGGSVSTLTIQRTQQEDSAVYLCASSLATSYEQYFGPGTRLTVT.

This clone was counted a single time. This chain links TRBV28 with TRBJ2-5; TRBD2 might be the D (7 bases). Germline CDR1 MDHEN, CDR2 SYDVKM. This CDR3 region has 14 residues. The V end lost 5 bases, the J end lost 4 bases, and 14 bases lay between the germline ends. The CDR3 DNA reads TGTGCCAGCAGTCTCCCGGGGGGCCGAGAGACCCAGTACTTC. Its translation: CASSLPGGRETQYF.

J is TRBJ2-7 and V is TRBV27; TRBD1 aligns across 7 bases. This CDR3 comprises 13 residues. The V segment lost 5 bases and the J segment 3 bases; nucleotides outside the gene matches: 4. Germline V CDR1 and CDR2: MNHEY, SMNVEV (reference sequence). The DNA of the CDR3 is TGTGCCAGCAGTCGCAGACAGGGCTACGAGCAGTACTTC. It encodes CASSRRQGYEQYF.

There are a few counts of this clone. In the same sample, other DNA sequences code for this CDR3. V usage is TRBV9 and J usage is TRBJ1-1, with D unclear. CDR1 is SGDLS, CDR2 YYNGEE, per germline. The length of the CDR3 is 13 residues. Trimming took off 0 bases at V and 1 base at J, with 4 bases between the two ends. The CDR3 DNA sequence: TGTGCCAGCAGCGTAGGACCGAACACTGAAGCTTTCTTT. Translating it yields CASSVGPNTEAFF.

The gene calls are TRBV28 and TRBJ1-1, with 8 bases fitting TRBD1. The CDR3 consists of 13 residues. From germline, CDR1 is MDHEN and CDR2 SYDVKM. Unmatched junction bases numbered 5, after V lost 5 bases and J lost 6 bases. The DNA for the CDR3 is TGTGCCAGCAGTACCACAGGGGGAGCTGAAGCTTTCTTT. This encodes CASSTTGGAEAFF.

The chain is built from TRBV5-8 and TRBJ2-7; D uncertain. The V gene lost 2 bases and the J gene lost 3 bases, with 6 bases spanning the gap. The CDR3 contains 12 residues. Germline V gene sequence: CDR1 SGHTS, CDR2 YDEGEE. The CDR3 DNA sequence: TGTGCCAGCAGCTTTAACAGCTACGAGCAGTACTTC. Translation: CASSFNSYEQYF.

In its sample, this clone was seen once. The rearrangement joins TRBV27 to TRBJ2-1; D perhaps matches TRBD1 (6 bases). The germline V and J ends were trimmed by 5 bases and 10 bases, with 15 bases remaining between them. CDR3 length: 13 residues. CDR1 and CDR2 (germline): MNHEY, SMNVEV (reference sequence). The CDR3: CASSQGSKWEQFF. The CDR3 DNA is TGTGCCAGCAGTCAGGGGTCCAAATGGGAGCAGTTCTTC.

The chain carries TRBV6-6 and TRBJ2-3, with 9 bases matching TRBD2. Losses at the gene ends were 5 bases for V and 0 bases for J; bases not matched to a gene: 15. CDR1 and CDR2 (germline): MNHNY, SVGAGI (reference sequence). This CDR3 comprises 19 residues. CDR3 amino acids: CASSPRGGRAVISTDTQYF. As DNA, the CDR3 is TGTGCCAGCAGTCCGAGGGGCGGGAGGGCCGTTATAAGCACAGATACGCAGTATTTT.

This chain uses TRBV18 with TRBJ2-5; no clear D. There are 12 residues in the CDR3. V lost 3 bases and J lost 0, with 2 bases in between. The germline V gene has CDR1 KGHSH and CDR2 LQKENI. The CDR3 region is CASSPNQETQYF. The DNA of the CDR3 is TGTGCCAGCTCACCCAACCAAGAGACCCAGTACTTC.

The chain couples TRBV5-1 to TRBJ2-2, with 7 bases aligning to TRBD1. Unmatched junction bases numbered 3, after V lost 4 bases and J lost 0 bases. The CDR3 runs 15 residues. Looked up from germline, CDR1 is SGHRS and CDR2 is YFSETQ. The CDR3 protein is CASSPGQTNTGELFF. The CDR3 DNA sequence: TGCGCCAGCAGCCCGGGACAGACGAACACCGGGGAGCTGTTTTTT.

This chain joins TRBV5-1 and TRBJ2-3; perhaps TRBD1 as D (5 bases). Trimming pared 0 bases from V and 2 bases from J, leaving 10 bases between. CDR1 and CDR2 (germline): SGHRS, YFSETQ. The CDR3 covers 15 residues. This chain's CDR3 is CASSLGQTSTDTQYF. The DNA of the CDR3 is TGCGCCAGCAGCTTGGGACAGACCTCCACAGATACGCAGTATTTT.

This clone has a single count. This sequence joins TRBV10-3 and TRBJ1-1; tentative D call: TRBD1 (6 bases). The germline V and J ends were trimmed by 6 bases and 3 bases, with 11 bases remaining between them. CDR1 and CDR2 (germline): ENHRY, SYGVKD. The CDR3 loop spans 13 amino acids. The CDR3 DNA sequence: TGTGCCATCAGGACATACAGGGACACTGAAGCTTTCTTT. Its protein product is CAIRTYRDTEAFF.

This clone has just one count. The CDR3 is CASSIRDRALHEQYF. The CDR3 coding sequence is TGTGCCAGTAGTATAAGGGACAGGGCCCTTCACGAGCAGTACTTC. The chain links TRBV19 to TRBJ2-7; 9 nucleotides align to TRBD1. The CDR3 is 15 residues long. Germline V gene sequence: CDR1 LNHDA, CDR2 SQIVND (reference sequence). Trimming took 2 bases from V and 5 from J; bases not matched to a gene: 7.

V is TRBV18 and J is TRBJ2-3, with 9 positions matching TRBD1. Unmatched junction bases numbered 11, after V lost 8 bases and J lost 2 bases. Per germline, CDR1 KGHSH and CDR2 LQKENI. CDR3 length: 16 residues. The CDR3 DNA follows: TGTGCCAGCCGGATAGGGACAGGGCTTAACACAGATACGCAGTATTTT. It encodes CASRIGTGLNTDTQYF.